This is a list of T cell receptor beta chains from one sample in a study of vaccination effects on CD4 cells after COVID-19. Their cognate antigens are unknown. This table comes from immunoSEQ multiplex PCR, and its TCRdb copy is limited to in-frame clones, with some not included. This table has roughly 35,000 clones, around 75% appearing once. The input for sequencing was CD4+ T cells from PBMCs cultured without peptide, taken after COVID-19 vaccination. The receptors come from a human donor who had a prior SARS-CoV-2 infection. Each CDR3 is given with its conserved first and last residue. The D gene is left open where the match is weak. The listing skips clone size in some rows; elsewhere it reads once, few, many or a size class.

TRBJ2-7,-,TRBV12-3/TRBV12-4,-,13,TGTGCCAGCAGTTTGGAGGGCTCCTACGAGCAGTACTTC,CASSLEGSYEQYF
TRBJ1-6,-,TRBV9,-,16,TGTGCCAGCAGCCCCTCTTTTTCCGGGGGGAATTCACCCCTCCACTTT,CASSPSFSGGNSPLHF
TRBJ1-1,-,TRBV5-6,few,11,TGTGCCAGCAGCTTGGGGGGAGAAGCTTTCTTT,CASSLGGEAFF
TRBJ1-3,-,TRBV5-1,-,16,TGCGCCAGCAGCTTGGGGTACAGGGCATCTGGAAACACCATATATTTT,CASSLGYRASGNTIYF
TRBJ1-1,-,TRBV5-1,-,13,TGCGCCAGCAGCTTGGCCCCGAACACTGAAGCTTTCTTT,CASSLAPNTEAFF
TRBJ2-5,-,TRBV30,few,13,TGTGCCTGGAGTGTCCGGCGGAGGGAGACCCAGTACTTC,CAWSVRRRETQYF
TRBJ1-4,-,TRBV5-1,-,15,TGCGCCAGCAGCTTGACTATCGGGGGGGATGAAAAACTGTTTTTT,CASSLTIGGDEKLFF
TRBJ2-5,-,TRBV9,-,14,TGTGCCAGCAGCTACGGGCCGGGTTCGGAGACCCAGTACTTC,CASSYGPGSETQYF
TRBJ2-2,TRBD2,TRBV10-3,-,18,TGTGCCATCAGTGACGCGGGACTAGCGCCACCGAACACCGGGGAGCTGTTTTTT,CAISDAGLAPPNTGELFF
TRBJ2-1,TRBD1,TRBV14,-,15,TGTGCCAGCAGCCAGGACAGGGGGCGATACAATGAGCAGTTCTTC,CASSQDRGRYNEQFF
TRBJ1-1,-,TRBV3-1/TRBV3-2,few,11,TGTGCCAGCAGACACACCGGGGAAGCTTTCTTT,CASRHTGEAFF
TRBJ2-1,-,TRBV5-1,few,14,TGCGCCAGCAGCTTGGGAGAAATCTACAATGAGCAGTTCTTC,CASSLGEIYNEQFF
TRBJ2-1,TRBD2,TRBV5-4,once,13,TGTGCCAGCAGCAATATAGCGGGGGCTGAGCAGTTCTTC,CASSNIAGAEQFF
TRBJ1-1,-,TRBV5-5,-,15,TGTGCCAGCAGCTTGGAGGCCCAAGTGAACACTGAAGCTTTCTTT,CASSLEAQVNTEAFF
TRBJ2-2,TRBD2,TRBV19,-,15,TGTGCCAGTAGAATAGCGGGAGAGTACACCGGGGAGCTGTTTTTT,CASRIAGEYTGELFF
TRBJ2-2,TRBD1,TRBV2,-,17,TGTGCCAGCAGCCGGACAGGGGGCCCTTCGAACACCGGGGAGCTGTTTTTT,CASSRTGGPSNTGELFF
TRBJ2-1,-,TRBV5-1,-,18,TGCGCCAGCAGCTTGGTGGGGGCGGGGGCGAGCTCCTACAATGAGCAGTTCTTC,CASSLVGAGASSYNEQFF
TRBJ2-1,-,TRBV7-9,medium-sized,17,TGTGCCAGCAGCGTCCCGAGGGGCACGAGCTCCTACAATGAGCAGTTCTTC,CASSVPRGTSSYNEQFF
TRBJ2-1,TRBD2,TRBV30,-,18,TGTGCCCACTCCTCCGGGACTAGCGGGAGGGACTCCTACAATGAGCAGTTCTTC,CAHSSGTSGRDSYNEQFF
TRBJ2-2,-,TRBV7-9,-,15,TGTGCCAGCAGCTTGGTAGAGGCTAACACCGGGGAGCTGTTTTTT,CASSLVEANTGELFF
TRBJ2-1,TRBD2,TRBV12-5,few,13,TGTGCTAGTGGTTTGGTGGGAGGGTTGGCCCCGTTCTTC,CASGLVGGLAPFF
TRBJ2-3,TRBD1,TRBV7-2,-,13,TGTGCCAGCAGCTTAGCCAGGGGGGATACGCAGTATTTT,CASSLARGDTQYF
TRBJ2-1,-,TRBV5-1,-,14,TGCGCCAGCAGCTTGGGAGCTTGGGGGAATGAGCAGTTCTTC,CASSLGAWGNEQFF
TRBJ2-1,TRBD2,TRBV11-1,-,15,TGTGCCAGCAGCTCTAGCGGGACTTCCAACAATGAGCAGTTCTTC,CASSSSGTSNNEQFF
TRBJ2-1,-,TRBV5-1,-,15,TGCGCCAGCAGCTTGGGGTCTAGTGGTGCCGATGAGCAGTTCTTC,CASSLGSSGADEQFF
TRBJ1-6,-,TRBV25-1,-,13,TGTGCCAGCAGTGAAACATCGGGATCACCCCTCCACTTT,CASSETSGSPLHF
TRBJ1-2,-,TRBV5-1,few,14,TGCGCCAGCAGCCCCGCGCAGACTAACTATGGCTACACCTTC,CASSPAQTNYGYTF
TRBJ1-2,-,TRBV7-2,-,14,TGTGCCAGCAGCTTAGAGCCGGGCGCCGGTGGCTACACCTTC,CASSLEPGAGGYTF